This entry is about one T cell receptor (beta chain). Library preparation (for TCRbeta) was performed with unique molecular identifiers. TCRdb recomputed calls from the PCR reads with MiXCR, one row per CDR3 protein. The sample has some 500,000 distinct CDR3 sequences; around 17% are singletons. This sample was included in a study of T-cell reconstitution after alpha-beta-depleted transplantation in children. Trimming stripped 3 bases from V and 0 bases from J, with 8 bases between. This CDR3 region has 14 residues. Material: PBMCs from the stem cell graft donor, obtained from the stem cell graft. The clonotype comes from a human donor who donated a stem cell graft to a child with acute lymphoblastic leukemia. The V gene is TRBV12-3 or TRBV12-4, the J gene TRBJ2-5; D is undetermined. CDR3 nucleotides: TGTGCCAGCAGTTTTTCAATGGACCAAGAGACCCAGTACTTC. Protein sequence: CASSFSMDQETQYF.